This paragraph reports one T cell receptor beta chain. These data originate in a study of shared clonotypes between healthy human individuals. Background on the study: Donor ages ranged 18 to 49 years: a couple of women, a few men.

All donors qualified as healthy HIV-negative adults and had experienced no recent acute infections or vaccinations. Genomic DNA for unsorted samples was obtained from tens of millions of PBMCs. Trimming pared 2 bases from V and 0 bases from J, leaving 14 bases between. The length of the CDR3 is 17 residues. Germline CDR1 reads WSHSY; CDR2 reads SAAADI. What was sequenced on ten immunoSEQ deep assay plates was unsorted PBMC DNA. Profiling relied on immunoSEQ multiplex PCR, and the TCRdb table lists in-frame clones only, not all of them. The table shows a few hundred thousand clones, with around 80% occurring only once.

The V and J genes are TRBV10-2 and TRBJ1-3; D is undetermined. The source is a woman in her thirties or forties in good health. Some clones in this sample may be carry-over from other donors' samples. Input material: PBMCs. The chain's CDR3 is CASSEPRDRRSGNTIYF. CDR3 nucleotide sequence: TGCGCCAGCAGTGAGCCAAGAGACCGCCGCTCTGGAAACACCATATATTTT.